A single sample is the source of the 2 T cell receptor beta chains below, sequenced in a study of blood T cell repertoires in COVID-19. Sequencing used immunoSEQ multiplex PCR; TCRdb keeps in-frame clones, though not all of them. This table has roughly 58,000 clones, under 80% appearing once. Material for sequencing was PBMCs or T cells enriched from blood (not recorded which). These receptors were obtained from a woman aged 55-69 years who had been exposed to COVID-19.

The chain couples TRBV27 to TRBJ2-7, with 8 bases fitting TRBD1. The CDR3 runs to 14 residues. Germline loops: CDR1 MNHEY, CDR2 SMNVEV (reference sequence). Unmatched junction bases numbered 3, after V lost 3 bases and J lost 2 bases. Here the CDR3 reads CASSFSGGTYEQYF. CDR3 bases: TGTGCCAGCAGTTTTTCAGGGGGCACCTACGAGCAGTACTTC.

The chain carries TRBV6-4 and TRBJ1-2; the match to TRBD1 covers 11 bases. This CDR3 spans 14 amino acids. V shed 2 bases and J 6 bases; nucleotides not matched to a gene: 2. The germline gives CDR1 MRHNA, CDR2 SNTAGT. The CDR3 loop reads CASSDGTGGNGYTF. The CDR3 DNA is TGTGCCAGCAGTGACGGGACAGGGGGGAATGGCTACACCTTC.